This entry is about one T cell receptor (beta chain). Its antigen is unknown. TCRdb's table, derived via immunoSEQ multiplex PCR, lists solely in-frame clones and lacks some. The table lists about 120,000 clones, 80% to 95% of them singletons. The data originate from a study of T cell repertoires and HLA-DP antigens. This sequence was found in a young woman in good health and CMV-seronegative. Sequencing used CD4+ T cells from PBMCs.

This CDR3 reads CASSFTGGYGYTF. The DNA for the CDR3 is TGTGCCAGCAGCTTCACGGGGGGCTATGGCTACACCTTC. This rearrangement joins TRBV7-9 to TRBJ1-2, with D possibly being TRBD1 (5 bases). The germline gives CDR1 SEHNR, CDR2 FQNEAQ (reference sequence). V lost 3 bases, J lost 4 bases, and 9 bases lay in between. The CDR3 totals 13 residues.